This is a list of T cell receptor beta chains from one sample in a study of T cell responses to AZD1222 COVID-19 vaccine. Using immunoSEQ multiplex PCR, the repertoire was profiled, and TCRdb retains in-frame clones only, with some absent. The table records 110,000 or so clones, approximately 89% of them present only once. Specimen: peripheral blood, collected 28 days after the second AZD1222 dose. The receptors shown here come from an adult who received the AZD1222 COVID-19 vaccine. Each CDR3 is given with its conserved first and last residue. A D gene is named only where the DNA matches it firmly. Size is stated for part of the rows, as once, few or many counts, or as a class when the clone is expanded.

.	.	TRBV10-3	TRBJ1-2	TGTGCCATCAGTGACAAGGCAGAGAACTATGGCTACACCTTC	CAISDKAENYGYTF
once	.	TRBV7-8	TRBJ2-1	TGTGCCAGCAGCCTACTTGGGGAGAGCTCCTACAATGAGCAGTTCTTC	CASSLLGESSYNEQFF
.	.	TRBV9	TRBJ1-6	TGTGCCAGCAGCCCCAGGTTGGAGGGTTGGGATTCACCCCTCCACTTT	CASSPRLEGWDSPLHF
.	.	TRBV4-3	TRBJ1-2	TGCGCCAGCAGCCAAGACAGGGGAAGCTATGGCTACACCTTC	CASSQDRGSYGYTF
.	.	TRBV18	TRBJ1-6	TGTGCCAGCTCACCAAGGAGCCAGGGACCGACGAGCTCCTATAATTCACCCCTCCACTTT	CASSPRSQGPTSSYNSPLHF
.	.	TRBV12-3/TRBV12-4	TRBJ1-5	TGTGCCAGCAATCGGGGGGTCCAACAGCCCCAGCATTTT	CASNRGVQQPQHF
.	.	TRBV2	TRBJ1-1	TGTGCCAGCAGAGAAGTACAGGGCGCAGGCACTGAAGCTTTCTTT	CASREVQGAGTEAFF
few	TRBD1	TRBV7-2	TRBJ1-2	TGTGCCAGCAGCTTTTATATGACAGGGGAGAATGGCTACACCTTC	CASSFYMTGENGYTF
.	.	TRBV13	TRBJ2-6	TGTGCCAGCAGCTTTTCCGGACGGTTCTCTGGGGCCAACGTCCTGACTTTC	CASSFSGRFSGANVLTF
.	.	TRBV7-2	TRBJ1-2	TGTGCCAGCAGCTCGTCTAACTATGGCTACACCTTC	CASSSSNYGYTF
.	TRBD1	TRBV5-1	TRBJ1-4	TGCGCCAGCAGCGTCACAGGGGAACGGGAAAAACTGTTTTTT	CASSVTGEREKLFF
once	.	TRBV5-6	TRBJ2-3	TGTGCCAGCAGCTTGGCTGCAGATACGCAGTATTTT	CASSLAADTQYF
.	TRBD1	TRBV6-2/TRBV6-3	TRBJ1-1	TGTGCCAGCAGTCCGACGGACAGGGAAGCTTTCTTT	CASSPTDREAFF
.	.	TRBV2	TRBJ1-5	TGTGCCAGCAGTGTTCAACAGGGTTTTCAGCCCCAGCATTTT	CASSVQQGFQPQHF
.	.	TRBV5-6	TRBJ2-3	TGTGCCAGCAGGCAGGAGGGCACAGATACGCAGTATTTT	CASRQEGTDTQYF
.	.	TRBV10-3	TRBJ1-1	TGTGCCATCAGTGACCGGGGGACTGAAGCTTTCTTT	CAISDRGTEAFF
.	.	TRBV6-5	TRBJ1-2	TGTGCCAGCAGACAAACAGGAGGTCGCTATGGCTACACCTTC	CASRQTGGRYGYTF
once	TRBD1	TRBV4-3	TRBJ1-2	TGCGCCAGCAGCCAAGAGGGACAGGGTCTAAGTGGCTACACCTTC	CASSQEGQGLSGYTF
.	.	TRBV5-1	TRBJ2-3	TGCGCCAGCAGTCCCTCGGGCACAGATACGCAGTATTTT	CASSPSGTDTQYF
.	.	TRBV15	TRBJ1-3	TGTGCCACCAGCAGAGCGACAGTCTCTGGAAACACCATATATTTT	CATSRATVSGNTIYF
.	TRBD1	TRBV20-1	TRBJ2-7	TGCAGTGCTGGTGACAGGGGCAACGAGCAGTACTTC	CSAGDRGNEQYF
.	TRBD2	TRBV10-3	TRBJ2-1	TGTGCCATCAGGACCACCGGGAGCGGGGGGGTGGCTGAGCAGTTCTTC	CAIRTTGSGGVAEQFF
.	.	TRBV18	TRBJ1-3	TGTGCCAGCTCACCCCAGGCAGGCCGGTTGGACACCATATATTTT	CASSPQAGRLDTIYF
.	.	TRBV7-6	TRBJ2-5	TGTGCCAGCAGACCCGTAGAGGACCTCCAGGAGACCCAGTACTTC	CASRPVEDLQETQYF
.	TRBD1	TRBV19	TRBJ1-1	TGTGCCAGCACTACAGGGGGCACTGAAGCTTTCTTT	CASTTGGTEAFF
.	TRBD1	TRBV19	TRBJ1-5	TGTGCCAGTAGTAACAGGGGGCTGGTTCAGCCCCAGCATTTT	CASSNRGLVQPQHF
.	.	TRBV11-1	TRBJ2-1	TGTGCCAGCAGCTTAAGCGGGCCTACAATGGATGAGCAGTTCTTC	CASSLSGPTMDEQFF
.	.	TRBV20-1	TRBJ2-5	TGCAGTGCTATTCAACTGGAGACCCAGTACTTC	CSAIQLETQYF
.	.	TRBV29-1	TRBJ1-4	TGCAGCGTAGGGGAAACTAATGAAAAACTGTTTTTT	CSVGETNEKLFF
.	.	TRBV7-2	TRBJ2-3	TGTGCCAGCAGCCCGGGACTGGTTACAGATACGCAGTATTTT	CASSPGLVTDTQYF
.	.	TRBV6-5	TRBJ1-6	TGTGCCAGCAGTACAACCGGGGATTATAATTCACCCCTCCACTTT	CASSTTGDYNSPLHF
.	.	TRBV12-3/TRBV12-4	TRBJ2-7	TGTGCCAGCAGTTCAACATTGCCCTACGAGCAGTACTTC	CASSSTLPYEQYF
.	.	TRBV19	TRBJ1-2	TGTGCCAGTAGTTCCCGGGACGGGGGGAACTATGGCTACACCTTC	CASSSRDGGNYGYTF
.	.	TRBV15	TRBJ1-2	TGTGCCACCAGCAGGCGTCAGTTCTATGGCTACACCTTC	CATSRRQFYGYTF
.	TRBD1	TRBV19	TRBJ1-2	TGTGCCAGTAGTATAGAGACGACAGGGAACTATGGCTACACCTTC	CASSIETTGNYGYTF
.	.	TRBV4-2	TRBJ2-5	TGTGCCAGCAGCCAAAAAGGGGGGGACGCGCGGGAGACCCAGTACTTC	CASSQKGGDARETQYF
.	.	TRBV21-1	TRBJ2-5	TGTGCCAGCAGCCAGGGGGGCAGGCTGAAAGAGACCCAGTACTTC	CASSQGGRLKETQYF
.	.	TRBV4-3	TRBJ1-2	TGCGCCAGCAGCCAAGTACATTCTGGGGAAGCTGGCTACACCTTC	CASSQVHSGEAGYTF
.	.	TRBV25-1	TRBJ2-1	TGTGCCAGCAGTGAAGCGGGCAATGAGCAGTTCTTC	CASSEAGNEQFF
.	.	TRBV3-1/TRBV3-2	TRBJ1-2	TGTGCCAGCAGCCAAGATGGGAGGGGATTAATCTATGGCTACACCTTC	CASSQDGRGLIYGYTF
.	.	TRBV6-5	TRBJ2-2	TGTGCCAGCATCAAAGAGAACACCGGGGAGCTGTTTTTT	CASIKENTGELFF
.	.	TRBV6-6	TRBJ1-6	TGTGCCAGCAGTTCAGGAGATTCACCCCTCCACTTT	CASSSGDSPLHF
.	.	TRBV7-9	TRBJ1-1	TGTGCCAGCAGCTTGGCAGGGGCGATGAACACTGAAGCTTTCTTT	CASSLAGAMNTEAFF
once	TRBD2	TRBV15	TRBJ2-1	TGTGCCACCAGCGGGTTGGTAGCGGGGGATGAGCAGTTCTTC	CATSGLVAGDEQFF
.	.	TRBV7-9	TRBJ1-6	TGTGCCACCCCCGGGACTGGATCACCCCTCCACTTT	CATPGTGSPLHF
.	TRBD1	TRBV7-9	TRBJ2-7	TGTGCCAGCAGCCAACAACAGGGGTCCTACGAGCAGTACTTC	CASSQQQGSYEQYF
.	.	TRBV18	TRBJ1-1	TGTGCCAGCTCACCATTCACGCGGCAGGAAGCTTTCTTT	CASSPFTRQEAFF
.	.	TRBV9	TRBJ1-2	TGTGCCAGCAGCGTAGTAGGGGGTGGCTACACCTTC	CASSVVGGGYTF
once	.	TRBV6-1	TRBJ2-1	TGTGCCAGCAGTGAATTGGTTGAGCAGTTCTTC	CASSELVEQFF